The 6 T cell receptor beta chains below all came from one sample that was sequenced in a study of shared clonotypes between healthy human individuals. Naive CD8 cells lacked CD45RO and underwent positive selection for CCR7, leaving out terminally differentiated effector memory CD45RA+ cells. Method: immunoSEQ multiplex PCR; TCRdb's copy keeps in-frame clones and lacks some. Of approximately 650,000 clones in the sample, around 95% were seen once. Sequencing used naive CD8+ T cells sorted from blood. The receptors were sampled from a young woman in good health.

Comments on this clone: This specimen includes other DNA sequences encoding the same CDR3. The chain carries TRBV13 and TRBJ1-2; 7 nucleotides line up with TRBD1. V dropped 0 bases and J dropped 4; count of bases not matched to a gene: 2. Germline V gives CDR1 PRHDT, CDR2 FYEKMQ (reference sequence). The CDR3 has 14 residues. Written as DNA, the CDR3 is TGTGCCAGCAGCTTAGGTCGACAGGGCTATGGCTACACCTTC. The encoded protein is CASSLGRQGYGYTF.

This clone has a handful of counts. For the CDR3, the DNA is TGTGCCAGTAGTATAGGAGGCAATAGCAATCAGCCCCAGCATTTT. Amino acid sequence: CASSIGGNSNQPQHF. The chain carries TRBV19 and TRBJ1-5; D unclear. CDR3 length: 15 amino acids. Trimming removed 1 base from V and 0 bases from J, with 7 bases in between. The V gene's germline CDR1 is LNHDA and CDR2 SQIVND (reference sequence).

This chain joins TRBV19 and TRBJ2-1; D may be TRBD2 (6 bases). There are 13 residues in the CDR3. CDR1 is LNHDA, CDR2 SQIVND, per germline (reference sequence). V was clipped by 7 bases and J by 8 bases, with 15 bases between them. CDR3 protein: CASTEGTLDEQFF. The CDR3 nucleotides read TGTGCCAGTACGGAGGGTACTCTGGATGAGCAGTTCTTC.

The genes are TRBV4-1 and TRBJ2-4, with D hard to call. This CDR3 region has 18 residues. Looked up from germline, CDR1 is MGHRA and CDR2 is YSYEKL. V gave up 0 bases and J gave up 7 bases, with 22 bases separating them. The CDR3 DNA is TGCGCCAGCAGCCAAGATGGGAAGGGTCTCGCCCCCTTGAACATTCAGTACTTC. It encodes CASSQDGKGLAPLNIQYF.

This sequence joins TRBV21-1 and TRBJ2-1; TRBD1 is taken as the D call from the table, unchecked against the DNA. TRBV21-1 is flagged as a pseudogene. This CDR3 has 15 residues. CDR3 coding DNA: TGTGCCAGCAGTGGGCTACACCATTCCGACAATGAGCAGTTCTTC. Protein: CASSGLHHSDNEQFF.

The chain links TRBV7-9 to TRBJ2-7; D is ambiguous. The CDR3 is made up of 14 amino acids. Germline CDR1 is SEHNR and CDR2 is FQNEAQ (reference sequence). Trimming removed 1 base from V and 4 bases from J, with 11 bases in between. For the CDR3, the DNA is TGTGCCAGCAGCTTAGTACAGACACAATACGAGCAGTACTTC. Protein: CASSLVQTQYEQYF.